This entry concerns a single T cell receptor beta chain. This record belongs to a study of cytomegalovirus exposure and HLA in healthy donors. Primers for the PCR totalled 60 Vbeta and 13 Jbeta. The repertoire was sequenced with immunoSEQ multiplex PCR; TCRdb's copy has only in-frame clones and lacks some. The sample includes about 110,000 clones, roughly 15% of them seen just once. Germline V gene sequence: CDR1 MNHNS, CDR2 SASEGT. Trimming removed 3 bases at V and 7 bases at J, with 19 bases between. The CDR3 runs 15 residues. Sequencing was done on a sample of PBMCs. The V gene is TRBV6-1, the J gene TRBJ2-7; weak D call: TRBD1 (6 bases). The TCR originated in a female donor in good health and CMV-seronegative. The CDR3 nucleotides are TGTGCCAGCAGTGATCCCGGGACACTTGGTGGGGAGCAGTACTTC. It specifies CASSDPGTLGGEQYF.